What follows are 9 T cell receptor beta chains derived from one specimen sequenced in a study of cytomegalovirus exposure and HLA in healthy donors. Both 60 Vbeta primers and 13 Jbeta primers went into the PCR. The data were produced by immunoSEQ multiplex PCR, yet TCRdb's version contains in-frame clones alone and is incomplete. The repertoire holds about 190,000 clones, with about 70% as singletons. What was sequenced was PBMCs. Receptors were obtained from a woman aged 25 to 39 in good health and CMV-seronegative.

In nucleotides, the CDR3 is TGTGCCAGTCACTGGACACCGAGTTTCACAGATACGCAGTATTTT. Translation gives CASHWTPSFTDTQYF. This rearrangement joins TRBV2 to TRBJ2-3, with a tentative D call TRBD1 (5 bases). V lost 9 bases to trimming and J lost 2 bases, with 18 bases between them. The length of the CDR3 is 15 residues. CDR1 SNHLY and CDR2 FYNNEI come from the germline V gene.

The chain links TRBV6-6 to TRBJ1-3; D unclear. CDR1 is MNHNY, CDR2 SVGAGI, per germline (reference sequence). The CDR3 runs to 13 residues. Trimming removed 1 base at V and 6 bases at J, with 7 bases between. The CDR3 sequence is CASSYYGENTIYF. CDR3 nucleotide sequence: TGTGCCAGCAGTTACTACGGGGAAAACACCATATATTTT.

CDR3 loop: CASSSPLRGAGAFF. As DNA, the CDR3 is TGTGCCAGCAGCTCACCCCTACGGGGGGCGGGGGCTTTCTTT. The gene calls are TRBV28 and TRBJ1-1, with D perhaps TRBD1 (6 bases). The CDR3 runs to 14 residues. The germline CDR1 and CDR2 sequences are MDHEN and SYDVKM. V lost 6 bases and J 11 bases, leaving 22 bases between the germline ends.

This chain connects TRBV5-5 to TRBJ2-3; TRBD2 agrees at 9 bases. Germline-derived CDR1 and CDR2 are SGHKS and YYEKEE (reference sequence). This CDR3 has 15 residues. The V segment lost 0 bases and the J segment 2 bases; nucleotides outside the gene matches: 1. The CDR3 DNA reads TGTGCCAGCAGCTTGGGACTAGCGGTCACAGATACGCAGTATTTT. Translated: CASSLGLAVTDTQYF. Full variable domain (outside the CDR3, taken from reference TRBV5-5 and TRBJ2-3): DAGVTQSPTHLIKTRGQQVTLRCSPISGHKSVSWYQQVLGQGPQFIFQYYEKEERGRGNFPDRFSARQFPNYSSELNVNALLLGDSALYLCASSLGLAVTDTQYFGPGTRLTVL.

Turning to this clone: A junction boundary mismatches the germline segment, possibly from a read error. This sequence joins TRBV7-7 and TRBJ2-2, with TRBD2 matching over 15 bases. This CDR3 is 17 amino acids long. CDR1 is SSHAT, CDR2 FNYEAQ, per germline (reference sequence). CDR3 DNA sequence: TGTGCTAGCAGCTTAGGACTAGCGGGAGGGGCCACCGGGGAGCTGTTTTTT. Encoded protein: CASSLGLAGGATGELFF.

The V gene is TRBV10-3, the J gene TRBJ1-3, with 7 bases that match TRBD1. The V gene's germline CDR1 is ENHRY and CDR2 SYGVKD. The CDR3 is 14 amino acids. V lost 3 bases and J lost 4; bases outside the gene matches: 3. The CDR3 region has the DNA TGTGCCATCAGTGAAGGGGGCATCGGAAACACCATATATTTT. Protein: CAISEGGIGNTIYF.

The CDR3 region is CASSLLGENSPLHF. The CDR3, as DNA: TGTGCCAGCTCACTATTAGGGGAAAATTCACCCCTCCACTTT. J is TRBJ1-6 and V is TRBV18; the D gene is possibly TRBD1 (5 bases). The CDR3 extends over 14 amino acids. V was shortened by 4 bases and J by 7 bases, with 11 bases between the two germline ends. Germline lookup yields CDR1 KGHSH and CDR2 LQKENI.

This rearrangement joins TRBV29-1 to TRBJ2-5; 8 bases are a match to TRBD2. Germline CDR1 is SQVTM and CDR2 is ANQGSEA. The CDR3 covers 15 residues. Trimming cost V 6 bases and J 1 base; bases outside gene matches: 10. CDR3 residues: CSVRGEAGRQETQYF. CDR3 coding DNA: TGCAGCGTGCGGGGGGAGGCAGGCCGCCAAGAGACCCAGTACTTC. Supplemented by reference TRBV29-1 and TRBJ2-5, the full variable domain reads SAVISQKPSRDICQRGTSLTIQCQVDSQVTMMFWYRQQPGQSLTLIATANQGSEATYESGFVIDKFPISRPNLTFSTLTVSNMSPEDSSIYLCSVRGEAGRQETQYFGPGTRLLVL.

Regarding this clone: The junction departs from the called germline gene at one end, perhaps through a read error. V gene TRBV30 combines with J gene TRBJ1-3; tentative D call: TRBD1 (6 bases). The CDR3 is 17 amino acids. The germline CDR1 and CDR2 sequences are GTSNPN and SVGIG (reference sequence). CDR3 sequence reads: CAWTEGSWGPSGDTIYF. In DNA, the CDR3 is TGTGCCTGGACCGAGGGGTCTTGGGGGCCTTCTGGAGACACCATATATTTT.